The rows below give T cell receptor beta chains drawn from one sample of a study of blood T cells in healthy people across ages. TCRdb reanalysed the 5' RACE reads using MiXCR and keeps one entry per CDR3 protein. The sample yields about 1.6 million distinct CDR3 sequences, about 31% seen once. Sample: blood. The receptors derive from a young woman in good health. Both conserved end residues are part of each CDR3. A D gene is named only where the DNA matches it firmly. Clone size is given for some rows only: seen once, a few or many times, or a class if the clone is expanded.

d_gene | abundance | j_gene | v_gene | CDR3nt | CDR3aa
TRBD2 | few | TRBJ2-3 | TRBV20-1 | TGCAGTGCTGTAACTAGCGGGGGGGCAGATACGCAGTATTTT | CSAVTSGGADTQYF
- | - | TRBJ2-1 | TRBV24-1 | TGTGCCTCACAGGTTCACCGGAGGAATGAGCAGTTCTTC | CASQVHRRNEQFF
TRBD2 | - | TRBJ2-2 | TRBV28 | TGTACCAGCACCCGCGGGGGGGCTAACACCGGGGAGCTGTTTTTT | CTSTRGGANTGELFF
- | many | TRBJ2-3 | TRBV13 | TGTGCCAGCAGCTTAGTCACTGGGGGCACAGATACGCAGTATTTT | CASSLVTGGTDTQYF
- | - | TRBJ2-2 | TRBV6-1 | TGTGCCAGTTCCCCTCTTCGCGCAGGCTTCGCCACCGGGGAGCTGTTTTTT | CASSPLRAGFATGELFF
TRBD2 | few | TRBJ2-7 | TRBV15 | TGTGCCACCAGCAGAGAAATAGCGGGTTCCTACGAGCAGTACTTC | CATSREIAGSYEQYF
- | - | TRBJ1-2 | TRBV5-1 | TGCGCCAGCAGCTTGGATGGGGGGGCAAACAATGGCTACACCTTC | CASSLDGGANNGYTF
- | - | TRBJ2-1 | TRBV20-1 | TGCAGTGCTAGAGATCCCTTGAGCTCCTACAATGAGCAGTTCTTC | CSARDPLSSYNEQFF
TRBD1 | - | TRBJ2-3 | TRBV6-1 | TGTGCCAGCAGCCCGACAGGGCATACGCAGTATTTT | CASSPTGHTQYF
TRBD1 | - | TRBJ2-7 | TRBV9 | TGTGCCAGCAGCCCACACGGGACAGGGTCGTGGTACGAGCAGTACTTC | CASSPHGTGSWYEQYF
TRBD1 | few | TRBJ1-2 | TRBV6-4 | TGTGCCAGCAGTCCGACCGGGACAGCTAACTATGGCTACACCTTC | CASSPTGTANYGYTF
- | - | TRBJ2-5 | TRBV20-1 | TGCAGTGCTAGGGGCGGTGCGAGAAAAAGGGAGACCCAGTACTTC | CSARGGARKRETQYF
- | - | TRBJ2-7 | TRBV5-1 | TGCGCCAGCAGCGGGCGGCCGAGCTCCTACGAGCAGTACTTC | CASSGRPSSYEQYF
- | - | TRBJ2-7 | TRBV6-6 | TGTGCCTGCAGTTACCCATTTGGACTCCCCTCCTACGAGCAGTACTTC | CACSYPFGLPSYEQYF
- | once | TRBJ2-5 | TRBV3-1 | TGTGCCAGCAGCCAAAACCCGGGACGGATGGAGACCCAGTACTTC | CASSQNPGRMETQYF
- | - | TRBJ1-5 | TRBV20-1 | TGCAGTGCCTCGACTGTGAGAGCCCAGCATTTT | CSASTVRAQHF
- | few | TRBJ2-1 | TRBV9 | TGTGCCAGCAGCCCGGACAGTGGAGCGGGTATATACAATGAGCAGTTCTTC | CASSPDSGAGIYNEQFF